The 14 T cell receptor beta chains given below trace back to one sample, sequenced in a study of monozygotic twins with inflammatory bowel disease. Each CDR3 protein gets one entry in TCRdb, which reprocessed the 5' RACE reads and gives no DNA. The sample has 400,000 to 500,000 distinct CDR3 sequences, and its top ten clones hold 2% to 3%. The sample comprised blood. All receptors derive from a human donor with ulcerative colitis or Crohn's disease, or a healthy co-twin of an affected twin (not recorded which).

CDR3 region: CASSRGTGHTGELFF. This chain connects TRBV28 to TRBJ2-2; lacking DNA, the TRBD1 call made by TCRdb goes unchecked. The CDR3 length is 15 residues. Germline V lookup: CDR1 MDHEN, CDR2 SYDVKM.

V and J are TRBV19 and TRBJ1-1; TCRdb's D gene call, TRBD1, goes unchecked for lack of DNA. This CDR3 spans 16 amino acids. Germline CDR1 and CDR2: LNHDA and SQIVND (reference sequence). The CDR3: CASSIVAGGKNTEAFF.

This rearrangement joins TRBV18 to TRBJ2-7. CDR1 is KGHSH, CDR2 LQKENI, per germline. The CDR3 length is 11 residues. CDR3 in amino acids: CASSPGDEQYF. Full variable domain (outside the CDR3, taken from reference TRBV18 and TRBJ2-7): NAGVMQNPRHLVRRRGQEARLRCSPMKGHSHVYWYRQLPEEGLKFMVYLQKENIIDESGMPKERFSAEFPKEGPSILRIQQVVRGDSAAYFCASSPGDEQYFGPGTRLTVT.

The chain couples TRBV7-6 to TRBJ2-5; TCRdb gives TRBD1 as the D gene, but with no DNA this cannot be confirmed. This CDR3 spans 17 amino acids. Germline CDR1 is SGHVS and CDR2 is FNYEAQ. The chain's CDR3 is CASSPPNSGGGGETQYF.

V and J are TRBV6-5 and TRBJ1-5; absent DNA, TCRdb's TRBD1 call cannot be checked. The CDR3 spans 18 residues. Germline assignment: CDR1 MNHEY and CDR2 SVGAGI. CDR3 loop: CASSSPPGPQNSNQRQHF.

This chain links TRBV12-3 or TRBV12-4 with TRBJ1-2; the D gene TCRdb calls, TRBD1, cannot be checked with no DNA. This CDR3 region has 15 residues. CDR3 residues: CASSPNPGTGYGYTF.

This chain connects TRBV6-2 or TRBV6-3 to TRBJ2-7; checking the TCRdb D call of TRBD1 is not possible without DNA. The germline CDR1 and CDR2 sequences are MNHEY and SVGEGT. The CDR3 is 15 residues long. CDR3 protein: CASSRDPDRAHEQYF.

This chain's CDR3 is CASSLTPSGSGDNEQFF. The chain couples TRBV5-1 to TRBJ2-1; the D call of TRBD2 rests on TCRdb alone, since no DNA is present to check it. Germline lookup yields CDR1 SGHRS and CDR2 YFSETQ. The CDR3 extends over 17 amino acids.

This chain connects TRBV20-1 to TRBJ1-4; TCRdb names TRBD1, which stays unverified in the absence of DNA. The CDR3 length is 15 residues. Looked up from germline, CDR1 is DFQATT and CDR2 is SNEGSKA (reference sequence). This chain's CDR3 is CSAGIPGATNEKLFF.

The chain uses TRBV5-1 and TRBJ1-1; TCRdb lists TRBD1, though no DNA is available to test this call. The CDR3 extends over 14 amino acids. In germline, CDR1 is SGHRS, CDR2 YFSETQ. CDR3: CASRSGTANTEAFF.

The V call is TRBV28, the J call TRBJ2-3; no DNA is available, so the TRBD1 call from TCRdb remains unchecked. The CDR3 is 13 residues long. Per germline, CDR1 MDHEN and CDR2 SYDVKM. CDR3 residues: CASRAGAGDTQYF.

The chain recombines TRBV5-1 with TRBJ2-7; TCRdb's assignment of TRBD1 cannot be checked, as there is no DNA. This CDR3 comprises 17 residues. Germline assignment: CDR1 SGHRS and CDR2 YFSETQ. CDR3 loop: CASSLEQGKGREVGQYF.

The chain carries TRBV27 and TRBJ2-1; with no DNA, the TCRdb D assignment of TRBD2 cannot be verified. CDR1 is MNHEY and CDR2 is SMNVEV in the germline V gene (reference sequence). CDR3 length equals 18 residues. The CDR3 reads CASSLVRGLAGILNEQFF.

The CDR3: CASSLDLLGANYGYTF. The chain is built from TRBV7-2 and TRBJ1-2. This CDR3 contains 16 residues. Germline-derived CDR1 and CDR2 are SGHTA and FQGNSA. Combining the CDR3 with reference TRBV7-2 and TRBJ1-2 gives the whole variable domain GAGVSQSPSNKVTEKGKDVELRCDPISGHTALYWYRQSLGQGLEFLIYFQGNSAPDKSGLPSDRFSAERTGGSVSTLTIQRTQQEDSAVYLCASSLDLLGANYGYTFGSGTRLTVV.